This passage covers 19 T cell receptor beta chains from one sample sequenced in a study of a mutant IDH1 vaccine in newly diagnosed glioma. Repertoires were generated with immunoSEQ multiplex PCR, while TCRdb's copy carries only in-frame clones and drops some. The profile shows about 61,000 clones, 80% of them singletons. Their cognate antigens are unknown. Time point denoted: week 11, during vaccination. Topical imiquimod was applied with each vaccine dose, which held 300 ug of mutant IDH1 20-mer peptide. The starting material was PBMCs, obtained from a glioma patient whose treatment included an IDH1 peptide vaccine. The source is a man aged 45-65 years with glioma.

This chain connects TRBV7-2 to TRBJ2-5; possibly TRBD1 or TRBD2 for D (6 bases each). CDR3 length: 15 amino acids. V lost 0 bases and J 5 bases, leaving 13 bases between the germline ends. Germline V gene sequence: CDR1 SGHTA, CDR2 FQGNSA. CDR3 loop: CASSLALGGRETQYF. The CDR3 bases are TGTGCCAGCAGCTTAGCGCTCGGGGGCCGGGAGACCCAGTACTTC.

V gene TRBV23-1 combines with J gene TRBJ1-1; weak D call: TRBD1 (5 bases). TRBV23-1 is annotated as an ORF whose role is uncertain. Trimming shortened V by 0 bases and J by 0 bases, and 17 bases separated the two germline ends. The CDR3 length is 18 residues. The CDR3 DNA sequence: TGCGCCAGCAGTCAATCAGGGGAGGTGGTGGAAATGAACACTGAAGCTTTCTTT. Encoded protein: CASSQSGEVVEMNTEAFF.

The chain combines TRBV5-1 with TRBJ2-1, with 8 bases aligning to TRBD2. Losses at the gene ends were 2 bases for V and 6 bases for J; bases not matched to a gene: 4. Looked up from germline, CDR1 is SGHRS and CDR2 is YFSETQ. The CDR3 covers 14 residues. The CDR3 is CASSLGTSGNEQFF. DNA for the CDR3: TGCGCCAGCAGCTTAGGGACTAGTGGCAATGAGCAGTTCTTC. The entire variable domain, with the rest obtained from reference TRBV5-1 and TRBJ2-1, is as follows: KAGVTQTPRYLIKTRGQQVTLSCSPISGHRSVSWYQQTPGQGLQFLFEYFSETQRNKGNFPGRFSGRQFSNSRSEMNVSTLELGDSALYLCASSLGTSGNEQFFGPGTRLTVL.

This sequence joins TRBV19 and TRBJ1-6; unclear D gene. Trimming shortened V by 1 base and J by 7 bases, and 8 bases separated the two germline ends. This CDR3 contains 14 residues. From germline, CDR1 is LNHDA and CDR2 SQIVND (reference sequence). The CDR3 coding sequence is TGTGCCAGTAGTATAGTGGAAGGGAATTCACCCCTCCACTTT. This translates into CASSIVEGNSPLHF.

This CDR3 is CAWSAPRGMGNQPQHF. The CDR3, as DNA: TGTGCCTGGAGTGCACCCAGGGGGATGGGCAATCAGCCCCAGCATTTT. The J gene is TRBJ1-5, the V gene TRBV30; TRBD1 agrees at 7 bases. Germline CDR1 and CDR2: GTSNPN and SVGIG (reference sequence). Germline trimming cut 1 base from V and 2 bases from J; bases unmatched to any gene: 8. This CDR3 is 16 amino acids long.

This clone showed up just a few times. For the CDR3, the DNA is TGCGCCAGCAGCTCACCAGGGGTTGGCTACGAGCAGTACTTC. Translated: CASSSPGVGYEQYF. The J gene is TRBJ2-7, the V gene TRBV5-1; D possibly corresponds to TRBD1 (6 bases). Germline loops: CDR1 SGHRS, CDR2 YFSETQ. CDR3 length: 14 amino acids. V was pared by 3 bases and J by 3 bases, with 13 bases between.

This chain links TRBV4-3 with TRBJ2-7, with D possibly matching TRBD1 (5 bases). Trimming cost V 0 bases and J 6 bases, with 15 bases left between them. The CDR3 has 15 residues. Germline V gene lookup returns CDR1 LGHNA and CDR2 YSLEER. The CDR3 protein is CASSQDFTQAAEQYF. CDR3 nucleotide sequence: TGCGCCAGCAGCCAAGATTTTACACAGGCAGCCGAGCAGTACTTC.

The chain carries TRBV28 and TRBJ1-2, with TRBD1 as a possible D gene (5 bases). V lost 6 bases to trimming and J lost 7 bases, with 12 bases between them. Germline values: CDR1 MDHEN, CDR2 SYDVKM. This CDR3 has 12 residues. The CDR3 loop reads CASSPPGFGYTF. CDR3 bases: TGTGCCAGCAGCCCCCCAGGGTTTGGCTACACCTTC.

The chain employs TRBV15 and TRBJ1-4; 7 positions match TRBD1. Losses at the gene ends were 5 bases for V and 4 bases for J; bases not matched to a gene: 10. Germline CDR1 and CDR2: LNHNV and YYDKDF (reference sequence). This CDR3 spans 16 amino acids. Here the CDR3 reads CATSRAAGTVNEKLFF. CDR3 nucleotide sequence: TGTGCCACCAGCCGCGCGGCCGGGACAGTTAATGAAAAACTGTTTTTT.

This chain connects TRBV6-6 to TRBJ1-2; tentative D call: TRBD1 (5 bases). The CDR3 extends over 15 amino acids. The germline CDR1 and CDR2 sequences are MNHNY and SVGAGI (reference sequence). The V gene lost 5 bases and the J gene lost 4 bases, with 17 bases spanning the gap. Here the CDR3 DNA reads TGTGCCAGCAGTCCAGCTGGGGGGTCGGGCTATGGCTACACCTTC. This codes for CASSPAGGSGYGYTF.

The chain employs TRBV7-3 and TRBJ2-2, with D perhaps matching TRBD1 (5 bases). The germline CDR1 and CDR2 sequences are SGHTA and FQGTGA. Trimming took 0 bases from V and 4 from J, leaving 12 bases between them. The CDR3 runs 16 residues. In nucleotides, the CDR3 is TGTGCCAGCAGCTTAACGTCTGCAGGGTCCACCGGGGAGCTGTTTTTT. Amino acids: CASSLTSAGSTGELFF.

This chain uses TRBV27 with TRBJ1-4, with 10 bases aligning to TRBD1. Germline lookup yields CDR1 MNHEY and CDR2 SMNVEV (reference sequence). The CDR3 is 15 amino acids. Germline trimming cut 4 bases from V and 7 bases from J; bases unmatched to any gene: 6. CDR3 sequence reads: CASSSRQGASEKLFF. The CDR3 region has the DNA TGTGCCAGCAGTTCCCGACAGGGGGCGAGTGAAAAACTGTTTTTT.

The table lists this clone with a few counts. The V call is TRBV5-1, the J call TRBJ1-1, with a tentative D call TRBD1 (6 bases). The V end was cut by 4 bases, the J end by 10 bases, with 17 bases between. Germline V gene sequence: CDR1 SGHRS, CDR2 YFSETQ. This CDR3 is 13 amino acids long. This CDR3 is CASSQHGGGTAFF. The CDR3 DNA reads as TGCGCCAGCAGCCAACATGGCGGGGGCACAGCTTTCTTT.

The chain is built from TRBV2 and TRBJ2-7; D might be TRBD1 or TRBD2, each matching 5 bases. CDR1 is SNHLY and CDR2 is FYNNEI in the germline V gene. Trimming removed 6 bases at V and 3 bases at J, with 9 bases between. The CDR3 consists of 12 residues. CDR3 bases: TGTGCCAGCAGGGGGGATAGCTACGAGCAGTACTTC. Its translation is CASRGDSYEQYF. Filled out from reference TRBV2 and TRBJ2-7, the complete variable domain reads EPEVTQTPSHQVTQMGQEVILRCVPISNHLYFYWYRQILGQKVEFLVSFYNNEISEKSEIFDDQFSVERPDGSNFTLKIRSTKLEDSAMYFCASRGDSYEQYFGPGTRLTVT.

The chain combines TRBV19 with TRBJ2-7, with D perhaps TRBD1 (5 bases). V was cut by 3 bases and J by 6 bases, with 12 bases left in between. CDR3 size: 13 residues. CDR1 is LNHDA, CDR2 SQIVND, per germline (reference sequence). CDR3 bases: TGTGCCAGTAGTATCGGCAGGGTCAGCGAGCAGTACTTC. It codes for CASSIGRVSEQYF.

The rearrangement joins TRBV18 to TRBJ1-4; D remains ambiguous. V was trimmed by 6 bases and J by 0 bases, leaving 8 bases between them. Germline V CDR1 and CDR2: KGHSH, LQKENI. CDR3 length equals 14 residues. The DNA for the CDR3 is TGTGCCAGCTCGGAGAGTGCAACTAATGAAAAACTGTTTTTT. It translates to CASSESATNEKLFF.

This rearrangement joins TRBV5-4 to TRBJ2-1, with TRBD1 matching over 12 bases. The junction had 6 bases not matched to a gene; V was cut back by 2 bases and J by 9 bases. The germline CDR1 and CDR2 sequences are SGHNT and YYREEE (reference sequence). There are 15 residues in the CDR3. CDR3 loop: CASSFGTGGSREQFF. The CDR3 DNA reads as TGTGCCAGCAGCTTCGGGACAGGGGGCTCGCGTGAGCAGTTCTTC.

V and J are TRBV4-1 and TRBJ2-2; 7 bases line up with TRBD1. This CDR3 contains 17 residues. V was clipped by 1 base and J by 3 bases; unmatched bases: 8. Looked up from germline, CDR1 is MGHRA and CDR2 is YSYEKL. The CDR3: CASSQVDDRVDTGELFF. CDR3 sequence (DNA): TGCGCCAGCAGCCAAGTGGATGACAGGGTCGACACCGGGGAGCTGTTTTTT.

The CDR3 DNA reads as TGCGCCAGCAGCTTGATAGGTGAGTCCTACGAGCAGTACTTC. Translating it yields CASSLIGESYEQYF. The genes are TRBV5-1 and TRBJ2-7; D is uncertain. This CDR3 has 14 amino acids. With 1 base removed from V and 1 base from J, the gap between germline ends came to 9 bases. Germline CDR1 SGHRS, CDR2 YFSETQ.